This T cell receptor (beta chain) was sequenced for a study of siplizumab effects on memory and regulatory T cells. General study points: Naive T cells were seen as more diverse than memory cells and as major alloresponse contributors. Fewer alloreactive sequences mapped to unstimulated CD4+ memory cells under siplizumab. Researchers could map only a minor fraction of alloreactive clones to unstimulated subsets.

On this clone itself: Its antigen is unknown.

Libraries were prepared by immunoSEQ multiplex PCR; TCRdb keeps only in-frame clonotypes and omits some of them. The data show some 65,000 clones, 75% to 90% seen once. Deletions cut 6 bases from V and 4 bases from J, with 13 bases between. This CDR3 has 13 residues. Germline loops: CDR1 MGHDK, CDR2 SYGVNS. The V gene is TRBV25-1, the J gene TRBJ2-7, with D possibly being TRBD2 (6 bases). The sequencing input was Tregs sorted from blood. This clonotype was sampled from a human donor in good health. Here the CDR3 DNA reads TGTGCCAGCAGAGGACAAAGCGGGTACGAGCAGTACTTC. Translated, it gives CASRGQSGYEQYF.